One and the same sample provided the 19 T cell receptor beta chains below, sequenced in a study of blood T cell repertoires in COVID-19. Some clones are missing from TCRdb's copy, which holds only in-frame ones; the method was immunoSEQ multiplex PCR. Of 65,000 to 85,000 clones in the sample, 90% are singletons; the top ten hold 6.9%. Sequenced material: peripheral blood. Receptors originate from a human donor in a cohort sampled during active COVID-19.

The V gene is TRBV5-6, the J gene TRBJ1-4; D gene ambiguous. Germline-derived CDR1 and CDR2 are SGHDT and YYEEEE. The CDR3 is made up of 15 amino acids. Trimming removed 2 bases at V and 3 bases at J, with 11 bases between. CDR3 sequence reads: CASSFGQEANEKLFF. DNA of the CDR3: TGTGCCAGCAGCTTCGGCCAGGAAGCTAATGAAAAACTGTTTTTT.

This rearrangement joins TRBV28 to TRBJ2-1, with TRBD1 identical over 7 bases. The CDR3 length is 16 residues. V lost 6 bases and J lost 7; bases outside the gene matches: 15. Germline V gene sequence: CDR1 MDHEN, CDR2 SYDVKM. This CDR3 is CASSPLEGALRNEQFF. Written as DNA, the CDR3 is TGTGCCAGCAGCCCCCTCGAGGGGGCGTTAAGGAATGAGCAGTTCTTC.

V gene TRBV3-1 (or the pseudogene TRBV3-2) combines with J gene TRBJ1-1; 8 positions agree with TRBD1. The CDR3 consists of 12 residues. The germline V gene encodes CDR1 LGHDT and CDR2 YNNKEL (reference sequence). The V and J ends lost 3 bases and 11 bases, in that order; junction bases with no gene match: 5. CDR3: CASSHRQGWAFF. CDR3 in DNA: TGTGCCAGCAGCCACCGACAGGGGTGGGCTTTCTTT.

The chain recombines TRBV10-2 with TRBJ1-1, with 7 bases matching TRBD1. Unmatched junction bases numbered 3, after V lost 3 bases and J lost 5 bases. This CDR3 contains 13 residues. Germline V gene lookup returns CDR1 WSHSY and CDR2 SAAADI. This chain's CDR3 is CASSEKGATEAFF. For the CDR3, the DNA is TGCGCCAGCAGTGAAAAGGGGGCAACTGAAGCTTTCTTT.

The chain is built from TRBV19 and TRBJ1-1; 9 bases map to TRBD1. CDR3 length: 16 amino acids. Germline assignment: CDR1 LNHDA and CDR2 SQIVND (reference sequence). With V trimmed by 3 bases and J by 0 bases, 5 bases remained unmatched. The CDR3 loop is CASSMGTGPMNTEAFF. CDR3 sequence (DNA): TGTGCCAGTAGTATGGGGACAGGGCCAATGAACACTGAAGCTTTCTTT.

This chain connects TRBV9 to TRBJ2-3, with 10 positions matching TRBD2. With V trimmed by 0 bases and J by 2 bases, 3 bases remained unmatched. Germline CDR1 is SGDLS and CDR2 is YYNGEE. CDR3 size: 16 residues. CDR3: CASSVATSGVTDTQYF. The CDR3 nucleotides are TGTGCCAGCAGCGTAGCAACTAGCGGGGTCACAGATACGCAGTATTTT.

This rearrangement joins TRBV27 to TRBJ2-1; 11 nucleotides align to TRBD2. CDR1 and CDR2 from the germline V gene are MNHEY and SMNVEV (reference sequence). This CDR3 is built from 16 residues. V lost 3 bases and J lost 3; bases outside the gene matches: 4. The CDR3 spells CASSFLGTSGYNEQFF. The CDR3 bases are TGTGCCAGCAGTTTCCTCGGGACTAGCGGCTACAATGAGCAGTTCTTC.

V is TRBV5-1 and J is TRBJ1-1; TRBD1 aligns across 7 bases. Germline V lookup: CDR1 SGHRS, CDR2 YFSETQ. V shed 4 bases and J 1 base; nucleotides not matched to a gene: 1. The CDR3 length is 13 residues. The CDR3 DNA sequence: TGCGCCAGCAGCCGGACAGGGAACACTGAAGCTTTCTTT. Translation: CASSRTGNTEAFF.

The chain employs TRBV19 and TRBJ2-2; D might be TRBD1 (6 bases). The germline CDR1 and CDR2 sequences are LNHDA and SQIVND (reference sequence). The CDR3 consists of 14 residues. Trimming removed 5 bases at V and 7 bases at J, with 14 bases between. Written as DNA, the CDR3 is TGTGCCAGTAGTCCACAGGGTAGGGTCGGGGAGCTGTTTTTT. Its protein is CASSPQGRVGELFF.

The rearrangement links TRBV5-6 to TRBJ2-3, with D uncertain. Trimming removed 4 bases at V and 6 bases at J, with 12 bases between. Germline V gives CDR1 SGHDT, CDR2 YYEEEE. CDR3 length: 13 amino acids. The CDR3 bases are TGTGCCAGCAGCCGGAGTCAGTGGGATACGCAGTATTTT. It codes for CASSRSQWDTQYF. Using reference TRBV5-6 and TRBJ2-3 for the parts outside the CDR3, the full variable domain is DAGVTQSPTHLIKTRGQQVTLRCSPKSGHDTVSWYQQALGQGPQFIFQYYEEEERQRGNFPDRFSGHQFPNYSSELNVNALLLGDSALYLCASSRSQWDTQYFGPGTRLTVL.

This clone was observed once. The chain employs TRBV2 and TRBJ1-4, with TRBD1 identical over 9 bases. This CDR3 has 15 amino acids. Trimming took 7 bases from V and 8 from J; bases not matched to a gene: 11. Germline V CDR1 and CDR2: SNHLY, FYNNEI. CDR3 in DNA: TGTGCCAGCAAAACCGGGACAGGGATAGGGGAAAAACTGTTTTTT. Encoded protein: CASKTGTGIGEKLFF.

The chain uses TRBV19 and TRBJ1-1; TRBD1 might be the D (6 bases). Germline V CDR1 and CDR2: LNHDA, SQIVND (reference sequence). The CDR3 is made up of 17 amino acids. Trimming left V 2 bases short and J 4 bases short, with 20 bases between. The CDR3 sequence is CASSINLPVGAPTEAFF. Here the CDR3 DNA reads TGTGCCAGTAGTATAAACCTCCCGGTGGGGGCGCCCACTGAAGCTTTCTTT. Combining the CDR3 with reference TRBV19 and TRBJ1-1 gives the whole variable domain DGGITQSPKYLFRKEGQNVTLSCEQNLNHDAMYWYRQDPGQGLRLIYYSQIVNDFQKGDIAEGYSVSREKKESFPLTVTSAQKNPTAFYLCASSINLPVGAPTEAFFGQGTRLTVV.

V and J are TRBV19 and TRBJ1-1; D is unclear. The CDR3 length is 14 residues. Germline loops: CDR1 LNHDA, CDR2 SQIVND (reference sequence). Between the trimmed V and J ends, which lost 3 bases and 1 base, there was a span of 9 bases. The CDR3 reads CASSMGSWNTEAFF. The DNA of the CDR3 is TGTGCCAGTAGTATGGGCTCTTGGAACACTGAAGCTTTCTTT.

The CDR3 sequence is CASSIGFVNEQFF. The DNA of the CDR3 is TGTGCCAGTAGTATAGGTTTCGTCAATGAGCAGTTCTTC. The chain combines TRBV19 with TRBJ2-1; no reliable D call. This CDR3 is 13 amino acids long. The ends were cut back, 1 base at V and 6 bases at J, with 7 bases in the middle. The germline V gene encodes CDR1 LNHDA and CDR2 SQIVND (reference sequence).

Points on this clone: At one end, the junction sequence differs from germline, possibly due to a read error. This sequence joins TRBV7-4 and TRBJ1-2, with D perhaps matching TRBD1 (5 bases). In germline, CDR1 is SGHVT, CDR2 SQSDAQ. This CDR3 region has 13 residues. The CDR3 reads CASRSGGNDGYTF. The CDR3 DNA reads TGTGCCAGCCGATCCGGGGGTAACGATGGCTACACCTTC.

This clone has only one observation. The rearrangement links TRBV5-1 to TRBJ2-1; TRBD2 aligns across 11 bases. With 0 bases clipped from V and 4 bases from J, the junction kept 9 bases outside the gene matches. CDR1 is SGHRS, CDR2 YFSETQ, per germline. CDR3 size: 18 residues. The CDR3 DNA reads TGCGCCAGCAGCTTGGCCGAGGGGCTAGCGGGGGGATACAATGAGCAGTTCTTC. Translated, it gives CASSLAEGLAGGYNEQFF. Full variable domain (remainder filled in from reference TRBV5-1 and TRBJ2-1): KAGVTQTPRYLIKTRGQQVTLSCSPISGHRSVSWYQQTPGQGLQFLFEYFSETQRNKGNFPGRFSGRQFSNSRSEMNVSTLELGDSALYLCASSLAEGLAGGYNEQFFGPGTRLTVL.

V gene TRBV20-1 combines with J gene TRBJ1-2; 7 bases align to TRBD1. Germline V gene data show CDR1 as DFQATT and CDR2 as SNEGSKA (reference sequence). Trimming took 4 bases from V and 6 from J; bases not matched to a gene: 2. This CDR3 region has 11 residues. Here the CDR3 DNA reads TGCAGTGCTAAGGGGACAGATGGCTACACCTTC. As protein: CSAKGTDGYTF.

The V call is TRBV2, the J call TRBJ2-7; D is possibly TRBD1 (6 bases). With 7 bases removed from V and 11 bases from J, the gap between germline ends came to 15 bases. This CDR3 is 11 amino acids long. Germline values: CDR1 SNHLY, CDR2 FYNNEI. CDR3 DNA: TGTGCCAGCAACGTCTGGGACACAAAGTACTTC. As protein: CASNVWDTKYF.

The rearrangement joins TRBV27 to TRBJ2-3; D is uncertain. V shed 4 bases and J shed 2 bases, with 10 bases lying between them. The CDR3 covers 14 residues. CDR1 is MNHEY and CDR2 is SMNVEV in the germline V gene (reference sequence). The CDR3 spells CASSSLRPTDTQYF. The CDR3 nucleotides read TGTGCCAGCAGTTCCCTGCGTCCCACAGATACGCAGTATTTT.